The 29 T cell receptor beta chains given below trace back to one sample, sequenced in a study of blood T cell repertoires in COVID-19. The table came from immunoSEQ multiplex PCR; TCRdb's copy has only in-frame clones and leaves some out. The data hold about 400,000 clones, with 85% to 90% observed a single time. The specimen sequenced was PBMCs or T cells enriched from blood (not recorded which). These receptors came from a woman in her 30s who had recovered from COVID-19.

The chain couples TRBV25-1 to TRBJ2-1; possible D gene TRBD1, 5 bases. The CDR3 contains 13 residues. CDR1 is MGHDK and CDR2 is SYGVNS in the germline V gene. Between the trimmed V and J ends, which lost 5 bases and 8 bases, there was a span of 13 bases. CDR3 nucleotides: TGTGCCAGCAGTCGTCAGGGTTACCATGAGCAGTTCTTC. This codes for CASSRQGYHEQFF.

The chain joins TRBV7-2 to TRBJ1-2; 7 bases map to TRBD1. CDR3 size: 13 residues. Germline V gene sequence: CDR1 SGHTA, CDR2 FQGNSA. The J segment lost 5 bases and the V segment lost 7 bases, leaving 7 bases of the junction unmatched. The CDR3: CASNPQGVYGYTF. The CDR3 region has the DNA TGTGCCAGCAACCCGCAGGGGGTTTATGGCTACACCTTC. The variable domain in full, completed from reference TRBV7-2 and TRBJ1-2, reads GAGVSQSPSNKVTEKGKDVELRCDPISGHTALYWYRQSLGQGLEFLIYFQGNSAPDKSGLPSDRFSAERTGGSVSTLTIQRTQQEDSAVYLCASNPQGVYGYTFGSGTRLTVV.

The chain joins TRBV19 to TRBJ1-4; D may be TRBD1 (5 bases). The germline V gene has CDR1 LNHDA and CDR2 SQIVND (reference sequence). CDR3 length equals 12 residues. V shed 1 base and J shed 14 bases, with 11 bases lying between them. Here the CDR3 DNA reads TGTGCCAGTAGTATAGCCCGGACACCCCTGTTTTTT. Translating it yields CASSIARTPLFF.

CDR3 sequence reads: CASSVGRGTIYF. CDR3 nucleotides: TGTGCCAGCAGCGTAGGAAGGGGCACCATATATTTT. The V call is TRBV9, the J call TRBJ1-3, with a possible D match to TRBD1 (5 bases). V was pared by 0 bases and J by 9 bases, with 7 bases between. In germline, CDR1 is SGDLS, CDR2 YYNGEE. The CDR3 has 12 residues.

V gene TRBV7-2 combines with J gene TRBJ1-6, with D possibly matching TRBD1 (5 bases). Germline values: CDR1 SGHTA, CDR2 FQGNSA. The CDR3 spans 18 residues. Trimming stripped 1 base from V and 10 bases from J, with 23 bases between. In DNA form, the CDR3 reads TGTGCCAGCAGCTTAGTGGGGGGTGGACTTAATCTTAACTCACCCCTCCACTTT. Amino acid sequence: CASSLVGGGLNLNSPLHF.

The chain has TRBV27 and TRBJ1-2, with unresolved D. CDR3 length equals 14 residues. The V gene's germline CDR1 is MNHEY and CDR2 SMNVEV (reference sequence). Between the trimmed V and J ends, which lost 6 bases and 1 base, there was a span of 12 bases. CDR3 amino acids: CASSTDGSNYGYTF. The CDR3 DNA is TGTGCCAGCAGCACGGACGGGAGTAACTATGGCTACACCTTC.

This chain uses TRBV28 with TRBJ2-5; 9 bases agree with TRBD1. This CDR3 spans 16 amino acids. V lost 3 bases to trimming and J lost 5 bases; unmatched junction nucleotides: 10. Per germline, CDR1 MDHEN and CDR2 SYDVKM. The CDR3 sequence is CASSFPLQGAEETQYF. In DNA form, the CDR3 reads TGTGCCAGCAGTTTTCCCCTACAGGGGGCTGAGGAGACCCAGTACTTC.

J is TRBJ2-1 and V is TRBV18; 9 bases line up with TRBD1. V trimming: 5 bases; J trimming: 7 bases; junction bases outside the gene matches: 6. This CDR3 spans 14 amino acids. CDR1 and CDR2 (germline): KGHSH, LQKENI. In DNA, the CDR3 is TGTGCCAGCTCAGCGGGGACAGGGTGGAATGAGCAGTTCTTC. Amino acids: CASSAGTGWNEQFF.

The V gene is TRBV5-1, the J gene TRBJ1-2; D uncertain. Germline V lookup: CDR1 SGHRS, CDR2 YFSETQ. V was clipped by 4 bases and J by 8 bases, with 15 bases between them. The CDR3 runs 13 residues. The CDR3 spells CASSPDSDRGYTF. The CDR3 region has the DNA TGCGCCAGCAGCCCCGACTCCGATAGGGGCTACACCTTC.

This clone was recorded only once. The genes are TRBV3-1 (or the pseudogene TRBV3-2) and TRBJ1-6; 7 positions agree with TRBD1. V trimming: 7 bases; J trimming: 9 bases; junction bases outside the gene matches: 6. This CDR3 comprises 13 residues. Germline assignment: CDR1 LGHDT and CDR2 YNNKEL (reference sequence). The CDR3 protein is CASKYRGSSPLHF. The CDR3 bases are TGTGCCAGCAAATACAGGGGTTCTTCACCCCTCCACTTT.

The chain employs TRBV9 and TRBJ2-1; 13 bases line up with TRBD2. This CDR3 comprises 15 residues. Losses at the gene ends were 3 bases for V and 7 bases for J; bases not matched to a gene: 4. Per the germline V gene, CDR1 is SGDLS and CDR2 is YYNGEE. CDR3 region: CASSATSGGYNEQFF. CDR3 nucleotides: TGTGCCAGCAGCGCGACTAGCGGGGGGTATAATGAGCAGTTCTTC.

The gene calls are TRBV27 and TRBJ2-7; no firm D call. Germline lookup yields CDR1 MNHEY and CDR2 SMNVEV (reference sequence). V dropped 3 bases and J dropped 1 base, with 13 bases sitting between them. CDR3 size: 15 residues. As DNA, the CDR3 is TGTGCCAGCAGTTTGTCCGGGTTCGGTTCCTACGAGCAGTACTTC. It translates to CASSLSGFGSYEQYF.

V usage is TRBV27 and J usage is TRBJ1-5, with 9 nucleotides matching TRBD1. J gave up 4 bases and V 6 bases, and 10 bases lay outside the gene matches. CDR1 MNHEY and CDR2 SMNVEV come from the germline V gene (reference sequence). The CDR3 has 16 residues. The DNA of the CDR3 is TGTGCCAGCAGCCGAGGTCGTGGGACAGGGAATCAGCCCCAGCATTTT. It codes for CASSRGRGTGNQPQHF.

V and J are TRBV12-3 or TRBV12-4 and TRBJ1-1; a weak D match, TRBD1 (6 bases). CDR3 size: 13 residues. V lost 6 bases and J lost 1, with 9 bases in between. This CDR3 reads CASSQGTNTEAFF. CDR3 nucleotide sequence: TGTGCCAGCAGCCAGGGGACGAACACTGAAGCTTTCTTT.

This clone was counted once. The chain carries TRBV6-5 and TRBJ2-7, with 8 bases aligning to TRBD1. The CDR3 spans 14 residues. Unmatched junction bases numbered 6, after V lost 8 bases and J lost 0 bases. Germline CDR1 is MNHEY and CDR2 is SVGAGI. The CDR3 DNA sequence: TGTGCCAGCCGAGGACAGGGTAACTCCTACGAGCAGTACTTC. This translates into CASRGQGNSYEQYF.

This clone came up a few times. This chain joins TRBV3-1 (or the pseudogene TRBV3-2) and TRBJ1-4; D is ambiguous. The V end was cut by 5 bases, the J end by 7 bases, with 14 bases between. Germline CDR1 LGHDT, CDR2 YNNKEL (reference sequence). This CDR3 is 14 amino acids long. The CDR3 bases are TGTGCCAGCAGCGCAACCCGTGGCGGTGAAAAACTGTTTTTT. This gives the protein CASSATRGGEKLFF.

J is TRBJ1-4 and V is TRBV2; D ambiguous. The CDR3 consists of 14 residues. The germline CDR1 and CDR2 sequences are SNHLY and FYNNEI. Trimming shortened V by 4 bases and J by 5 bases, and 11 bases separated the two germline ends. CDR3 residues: CASSGEPGNEKLFF. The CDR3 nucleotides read TGTGCCAGCAGTGGTGAACCCGGGAATGAAAAACTGTTTTTT.

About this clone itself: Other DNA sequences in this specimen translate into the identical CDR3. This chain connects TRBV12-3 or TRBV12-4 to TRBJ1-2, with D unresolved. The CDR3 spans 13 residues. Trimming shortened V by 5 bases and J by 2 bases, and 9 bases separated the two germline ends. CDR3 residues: CASSLDNNYGYTF. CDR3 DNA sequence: TGTGCCAGCAGTCTTGACAACAACTATGGCTACACCTTC.

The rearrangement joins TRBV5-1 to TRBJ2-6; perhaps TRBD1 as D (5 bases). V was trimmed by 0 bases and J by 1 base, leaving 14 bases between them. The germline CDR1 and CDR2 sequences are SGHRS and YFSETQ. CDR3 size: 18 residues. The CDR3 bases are TGCGCCAGCAGCTTGGACGGACATAAGGGTTCTGGGGCCAACGTCCTGACTTTC. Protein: CASSLDGHKGSGANVLTF.

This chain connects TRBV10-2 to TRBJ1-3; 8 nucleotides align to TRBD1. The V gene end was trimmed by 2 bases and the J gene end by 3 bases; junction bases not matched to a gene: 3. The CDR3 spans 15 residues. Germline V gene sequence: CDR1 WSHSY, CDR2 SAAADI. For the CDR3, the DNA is TGCGCCAGCAGTGAGGTCAGGGGGCTTGGAAACACCATATATTTT. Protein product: CASSEVRGLGNTIYF.

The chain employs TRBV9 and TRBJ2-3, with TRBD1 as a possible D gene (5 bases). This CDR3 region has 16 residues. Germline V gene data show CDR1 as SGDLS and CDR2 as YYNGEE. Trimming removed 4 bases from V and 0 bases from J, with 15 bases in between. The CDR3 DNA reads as TGTGCCAGCAGCCAAGCGTGGACACTTAGCACAGATACGCAGTATTTT. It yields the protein CASSQAWTLSTDTQYF.

CDR3 coding DNA: TGTGCCAGTAGTGCAACCGGGACTAGCGGGATTTACGAGCAGTACTTC. Residues: CASSATGTSGIYEQYF. The chain joins TRBV19 to TRBJ2-7; 13 nucleotides agree with TRBD2. Trimming removed 5 bases from V and 4 bases from J; junction bases left unmatched: 8. CDR3 length: 16 residues. Germline V gene data show CDR1 as LNHDA and CDR2 as SQIVND (reference sequence). Full variable domain (rest looked up from reference TRBV19 and TRBJ2-7): DGGITQSPKYLFRKEGQNVTLSCEQNLNHDAMYWYRQDPGQGLRLIYYSQIVNDFQKGDIAEGYSVSREKKESFPLTVTSAQKNPTAFYLCASSATGTSGIYEQYFGPGTRLTVT.

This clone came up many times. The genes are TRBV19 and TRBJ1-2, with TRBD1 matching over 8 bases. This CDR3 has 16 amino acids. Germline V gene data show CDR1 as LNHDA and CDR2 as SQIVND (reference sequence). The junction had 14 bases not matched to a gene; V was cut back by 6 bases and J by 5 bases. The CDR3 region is CASSRGGQGSEYGYTF. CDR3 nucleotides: TGTGCCAGTAGCCGTGGAGGACAGGGCTCTGAGTATGGCTACACCTTC.

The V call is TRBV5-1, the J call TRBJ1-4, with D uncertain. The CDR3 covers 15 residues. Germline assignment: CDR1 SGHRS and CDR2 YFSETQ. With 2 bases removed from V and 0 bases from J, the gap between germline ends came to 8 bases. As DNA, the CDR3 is TGCGCCAGCAGCTTACTGGGCGCAACTAATGAAAAACTGTTTTTT. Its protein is CASSLLGATNEKLFF.

CDR3 region: CASSITQGNEKLFF. In DNA, the CDR3 is TGTGCCAGTAGTATAACGCAGGGTAATGAAAAACTGTTTTTT. The V and J genes are TRBV19 and TRBJ1-4, with D possibly matching TRBD1 (5 bases). Trimming left V 2 bases short and J 4 bases short, with 8 bases between. Germline lookup yields CDR1 LNHDA and CDR2 SQIVND (reference sequence). CDR3 length equals 14 residues. Full variable domain (rest looked up from reference TRBV19 and TRBJ1-4): DGGITQSPKYLFRKEGQNVTLSCEQNLNHDAMYWYRQDPGQGLRLIYYSQIVNDFQKGDIAEGYSVSREKKESFPLTVTSAQKNPTAFYLCASSITQGNEKLFFGSGTQLSVL.

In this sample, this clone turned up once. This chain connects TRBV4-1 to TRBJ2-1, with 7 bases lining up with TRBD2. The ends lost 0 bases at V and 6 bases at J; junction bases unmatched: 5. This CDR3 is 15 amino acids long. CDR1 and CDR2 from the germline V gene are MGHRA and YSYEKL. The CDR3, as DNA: TGCGCCAGCAGCCAAGAGGGGGGGGAACTCAATGAGCAGTTCTTC. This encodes CASSQEGGELNEQFF.

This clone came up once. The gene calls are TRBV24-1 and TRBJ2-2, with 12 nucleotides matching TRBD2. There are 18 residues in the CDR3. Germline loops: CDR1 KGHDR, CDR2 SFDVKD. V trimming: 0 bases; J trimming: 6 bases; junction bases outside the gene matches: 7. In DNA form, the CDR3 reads TGTGCCACCAGTGATTTGAACGGACTAGCGGGAAATTCCGGGGAGCTGTTTTTT. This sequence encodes CATSDLNGLAGNSGELFF.

CDR3: CATSRGGERTGDGYTF. DNA of the CDR3: TGTGCCACCAGCAGAGGGGGGGAGAGGACGGGTGATGGCTACACCTTC. The rearrangement joins TRBV15 to TRBJ1-2; maybe TRBD1 (5 bases). V was trimmed by 1 base and J by 6 bases, leaving 18 bases between them. Germline-derived CDR1 and CDR2 are LNHNV and YYDKDF (reference sequence). The CDR3 is 16 amino acids.

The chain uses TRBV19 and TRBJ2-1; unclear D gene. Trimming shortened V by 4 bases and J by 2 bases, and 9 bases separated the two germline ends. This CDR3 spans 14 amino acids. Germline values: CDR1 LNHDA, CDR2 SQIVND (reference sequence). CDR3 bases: TGTGCCAGTAGTAGCCAGCTAGCCTACAATGAGCAGTTCTTC. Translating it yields CASSSQLAYNEQFF.